This paragraph reports one T cell receptor (beta chain). PCR was performed a second time for roughly 7 to 12 cycles using a sample-barcoded 5' primer and a J-beta primer mix. From the 5' RACE reads, TCRdb called clonotypes with MiXCR, one entry per CDR3 protein. Of around 780,000 distinct CDR3 sequences in the sample, around 25% are singletons; the top ten hold 2.5% to 3.5%. The CDR3 spans 15 residues. Germline CDR1 SQVTM, CDR2 ANQGSEA. The V and J ends lost 3 bases and 0 bases respectively, with 12 bases between them. This specimen comes from a study of blood T cells in healthy people across ages. Across the study: Per every two T cells, about one barcoded beta molecule was captured by template switching.

This same sample was also taken into another study, of T cells of mothers and their children. Per that study: Second-round PCR products received sample barcodes and 2-4 random nucleotides from the M1S primer. Microchimeric T cell clones that persisted were not detected.

Sequencing input: blood. The sequence was obtained from a boy under 18 in good health. The V gene is TRBV29-1, the J gene TRBJ2-1, with D tentatively TRBD1 (7 bases). The CDR3: CSVDSGGGSYNEQFF. For the CDR3, the DNA is TGCAGCGTTGACTCAGGGGGAGGCTCCTACAATGAGCAGTTCTTC.